This passage covers 27 T cell receptor beta chains from one sample sequenced in a study of tumor-infiltrating lymphocytes in localized non-small cell lung cancer. TCRdb keeps only in-frame clones here, not all; method: immunoSEQ multiplex PCR. The sample has 15,000 or so clones; approximately 49% are singletons. The specimen sequenced was lung tumor tissue. The receptor source for this set is a human donor with non-small cell lung cancer.

This clone was detected many times. J is TRBJ1-1 and V is TRBV19; the D gene is possibly TRBD1 (6 bases). Germline CDR1 LNHDA, CDR2 SQIVND (reference sequence). The CDR3 is made up of 16 amino acids. Trimming shortened V by 3 bases and J by 4 bases, and 18 bases separated the two germline ends. CDR3 coding DNA: TGTGCCAGTAGTATGTGGGGGGGGGCTAAGGGCACTGAAGCTTTCTTT. It encodes CASSMWGGAKGTEAFF.

This clone was seen a few times. The chain recombines TRBV30 with TRBJ2-7; D is ambiguous. V lost 4 bases and J lost 4, with 14 bases in between. The CDR3 runs to 13 residues. The germline V gene encodes CDR1 GTSNPN and CDR2 SVGIG (reference sequence). The CDR3 reads CAWTWAGNYEQYF. CDR3 nucleotides: TGTGCCTGGACATGGGCAGGCAATTACGAGCAGTACTTC.

This chain connects TRBV7-9 to TRBJ1-3, with a possible D match to TRBD1 (5 bases). V dropped 4 bases and J dropped 3 bases, with 13 bases sitting between them. CDR3 length: 15 residues. CDR1 is SEHNR, CDR2 FQNEAQ, per germline (reference sequence). The CDR3 DNA reads TGTGCCAGCAGCTCCCCCTCAGGGCTTGGAAACACCATATATTTT. It encodes CASSSPSGLGNTIYF.

This clone counts as medium-sized (0.01 to 0.1%). The chain is built from TRBV20-1 and TRBJ1-1, with D perhaps TRBD1 (5 bases). Trimming took 6 bases from V and 8 from J, leaving 10 bases between them. This CDR3 is built from 10 residues. Germline V CDR1 and CDR2: DFQATT, SNEGSKA (reference sequence). CDR3 sequence: CSARTSEAFF. The CDR3 coding sequence is TGCAGTGCAAGGACAAGCGAAGCTTTCTTT.

The chain employs TRBV7-3 and TRBJ2-1; a possible D gene is TRBD1 (5 bases). V was trimmed by 2 bases and J by 3 bases, leaving 8 bases between them. This CDR3 is built from 14 residues. The germline V gene has CDR1 SGHTA and CDR2 FQGTGA. The CDR3 DNA sequence: TGTGCCAGCAGCTTAGACAGCCGCTACAATGAGCAGTTCTTC. Translating gives CASSLDSRYNEQFF.

This sequence joins TRBV4-2 and TRBJ2-7, with TRBD1 matching over 7 bases. The germline V gene encodes CDR1 LGHNA and CDR2 YNFKEQ. The CDR3 covers 15 residues. V shed 3 bases and J 0 bases; nucleotides not matched to a gene: 5. CDR3 sequence: CASSQQTGSSYEQYF. In nucleotides, the CDR3 is TGTGCCAGCAGCCAGCAGACAGGGAGCTCCTACGAGCAGTACTTC.

The chain carries TRBV7-9 and TRBJ2-6; D uncertain. The V end lost 5 bases, the J end lost 2 bases, and 10 bases lay between the germline ends. This CDR3 has 15 residues. Germline V gene sequence: CDR1 SEHNR, CDR2 FQNEAQ (reference sequence). In DNA, the CDR3 is TGTGCCAGCAGCCTACCTAGGGCTGGGGCCAACGTCCTGACTTTC. It encodes CASSLPRAGANVLTF.

The J gene is TRBJ2-7, the V gene TRBV7-6; maybe TRBD1 (6 bases). CDR1 and CDR2 from the germline V gene are SGHVS and FNYEAQ. This CDR3 has 18 residues. The V and J ends lost 5 bases and 7 bases respectively, with 30 bases between them. For the CDR3, the DNA is TGTGCCAGCAGCCGAAGGGACATCGCCTCATCGCTTTCCAGAGAGCAGTACTTC. Translated, it gives CASSRRDIASSLSREQYF.

CDR3 region: CASRQGGSPLHF. The CDR3 DNA reads as TGTGCCAGCAGGCAGGGTGGCTCACCCCTCCACTTT. V is TRBV6-4 and J is TRBJ1-6; tentative D call: TRBD1 (5 bases). Trimming stripped 6 bases from V and 10 bases from J, with 10 bases between. Germline assignment: CDR1 MRHNA and CDR2 SNTAGT. The CDR3 has 12 amino acids.

The chain combines TRBV4-3 with TRBJ1-4; D is unclear. Trimming stripped 0 bases from V and 10 bases from J, with 18 bases between. The V gene's germline CDR1 is LGHNA and CDR2 YSLEER. CDR3 length: 16 residues. CDR3 in DNA: TGCGCCAGCAGCCAAGAGAGGGATAGGTTTAGTCGAAAACTGTTTTTT. Encoded protein: CASSQERDRFSRKLFF.

This rearrangement joins TRBV2 to TRBJ1-1; D unclear. The germline V gene has CDR1 SNHLY and CDR2 FYNNEI. Trimming took off 2 bases at V and 7 bases at J, with 8 bases between the two ends. The CDR3 runs to 12 residues. The CDR3 reads CASSEFGFEAFF. The CDR3 DNA is TGTGCCAGCAGTGAATTCGGGTTTGAAGCTTTCTTT.

This clone appeared a few times. The chain is built from TRBV6-6 and TRBJ2-7; D not resolved. Trimming took off 3 bases at V and 3 bases at J, with 6 bases between the two ends. The CDR3 is 12 amino acids. Germline V CDR1 and CDR2: MNHNY, SVGAGI (reference sequence). This CDR3 reads CASSYEIYEQYF. The CDR3 coding sequence is TGTGCCAGCAGTTATGAGATCTACGAGCAGTACTTC.

CDR3 DNA: TGTGCCAGCAGCTTCGGGGGAGGTCGCTCCTACGAGCAGTACTTC. Encoded protein: CASSFGGGRSYEQYF. The V and J genes are TRBV7-3 and TRBJ2-7; D possibly corresponds to TRBD2 (6 bases). The V gene lost 3 bases and the J gene lost 0 bases, with 12 bases spanning the gap. Germline V CDR1 and CDR2: SGHTA, FQGTGA. There are 15 residues in the CDR3.

This chain connects TRBV5-1 to TRBJ1-3; no reliable D call. The germline V gene encodes CDR1 SGHRS and CDR2 YFSETQ. The V gene lost 3 bases and the J gene lost 0 bases, with 4 bases spanning the gap. CDR3 length equals 13 residues. CDR3 bases: TGCGCCAGCAGCTGGGGCTCTGGAAACACCATATATTTT. Protein sequence: CASSWGSGNTIYF.

The chain combines TRBV5-5 with TRBJ2-2; 8 bases line up with TRBD1. J lost 5 bases, V lost 4 bases, and 10 bases had no gene match. This CDR3 has 16 residues. Germline V CDR1 and CDR2: SGHKS, YYEKEE (reference sequence). The CDR3 DNA follows: TGTGCCAGCAGCGGGCAGACAGGGGCGGGGACCGGGGAGCTGTTTTTT. This gives the protein CASSGQTGAGTGELFF.

This sequence joins TRBV29-1 and TRBJ2-7; TRBD1 aligns across 9 bases. The CDR3 has 14 amino acids. The J segment lost 2 bases and the V segment lost 4 bases, leaving 6 bases of the junction unmatched. Germline values: CDR1 SQVTM, CDR2 ANQGSEA. The CDR3 DNA reads as TGCAGCGTTGGGGACAGGGTCGTCACCTACGAGCAGTACTTC. It is translated as CSVGDRVVTYEQYF.

The gene calls are TRBV6-6 and TRBJ1-2; D remains ambiguous. CDR3 length: 15 amino acids. The germline V gene has CDR1 MNHNY and CDR2 SVGAGI (reference sequence). V was cut by 0 bases and J by 3 bases, with 11 bases left in between. CDR3 residues: CASSYSGGRDYGYTF. In DNA form, the CDR3 reads TGTGCCAGCAGTTACTCGGGCGGCCGAGACTATGGCTACACCTTC.

V is TRBV5-8 and J is TRBJ2-7; 7 nucleotides line up with TRBD1. V gave up 0 bases and J gave up 0 bases; unmatched junction bases: 0. The CDR3 is 14 amino acids. Germline-derived CDR1 and CDR2 are SGHTS and YDEGEE. CDR3 residues: CASSLGQGSYEQYF. Here the CDR3 DNA reads TGTGCCAGCAGCTTGGGACAGGGCTCCTACGAGCAGTACTTC.

In this sample, this clone is medium-sized. This rearrangement joins TRBV18 to TRBJ1-5; no clear D gene. V lost 2 bases to trimming and J lost 1 base, with 9 bases between them. Looked up from germline, CDR1 is KGHSH and CDR2 is LQKENI. CDR3 size: 15 residues. In nucleotides, the CDR3 is TGTGCCAGCTCACCAGGGGATGTAAGCAATCAGCCCCAGCATTTT. Protein sequence: CASSPGDVSNQPQHF. Full variable domain (rest looked up from reference TRBV18 and TRBJ1-5): NAGVMQNPRHLVRRRGQEARLRCSPMKGHSHVYWYRQLPEEGLKFMVYLQKENIIDESGMPKERFSAEFPKEGPSILRIQQVVRGDSAAYFCASSPGDVSNQPQHFGDGTRLSIL.

This chain uses TRBV6-5 with TRBJ2-7, with a weak D call TRBD1 (6 bases). Trimming took 5 bases from V and 2 from J, leaving 13 bases between them. CDR3 length equals 14 residues. The V gene's germline CDR1 is MNHEY and CDR2 SVGAGI. The DNA for the CDR3 is TGTGCCAGCAGTATCGGGACATCTCCCTACGAGCAGTACTTC. Its protein is CASSIGTSPYEQYF.

In its sample, this clone was seen once. The rearrangement joins TRBV6-1 to TRBJ1-1; tentative D call: TRBD1 (6 bases). The CDR3 runs to 14 residues. Germline lookup yields CDR1 MNHNS and CDR2 SASEGT. Trimming took off 0 bases at V and 12 bases at J, with 17 bases between the two ends. The CDR3 spells CASSEAVRRGRTFF. The CDR3 DNA sequence: TGTGCCAGCAGTGAAGCGGTTCGCAGGGGCAGGACTTTCTTT.

The chain employs TRBV28 and TRBJ1-4; 8 nucleotides align to TRBD1. The CDR3 loop spans 16 amino acids. Per germline, CDR1 MDHEN and CDR2 SYDVKM. After removal of 8 bases from V and 8 bases from J, the junction contained 16 bases not matched to a gene. The CDR3 protein is CASGSVFDRGDEKLFF. Written as DNA, the CDR3 is TGTGCCAGCGGGTCCGTATTTGACAGGGGCGACGAAAAACTGTTTTTT.

The chain employs TRBV9 and TRBJ2-1; D assignment may be TRBD1 or TRBD2 (5 bases each). This CDR3 comprises 15 residues. Germline values: CDR1 SGDLS, CDR2 YYNGEE. The germline V and J ends were trimmed by 6 bases and 3 bases, with 16 bases remaining between them. CDR3 DNA sequence: TGTGCCAGCACTCGGGATGAGGGGCTCTACAATGAGCAGTTCTTC. Translated, it gives CASTRDEGLYNEQFF. Complete variable domain (other parts from reference TRBV9 and TRBJ2-1): DSGVTQTPKHLITATGQRVTLRCSPRSGDLSVYWYQQSLDQGLQFLIQYYNGEERAKGNILERFSAQQFPDLHSELNLSSLELGDSALYFCASTRDEGLYNEQFFGPGTRLTVL.

The genes are TRBV7-9 and TRBJ1-2; perhaps TRBD1 as D (5 bases). The CDR3 sequence is 14 residues long. V was shortened by 5 bases and J by 8 bases, with 18 bases between the two germline ends. Looked up from germline, CDR1 is SEHNR and CDR2 is FQNEAQ (reference sequence). This CDR3 reads CASSHGGSDRGYTF. Here the CDR3 DNA reads TGTGCCAGCAGCCACGGGGGATCTGATAGGGGCTACACCTTC.

This clone was seen a few times. The V call is TRBV6-5, the J call TRBJ1-3, with D maybe TRBD1 (5 bases). Trimming removed 6 bases at V and 1 base at J, with 10 bases between. Germline V gene sequence: CDR1 MNHEY, CDR2 SVGAGI. CDR3 size: 14 residues. The CDR3 DNA sequence: TGTGCCAGCAGCCGAGGGACTTCTGGAAACACCATATATTTT. This sequence encodes CASSRGTSGNTIYF.

The CDR3 loop reads CASHLRSYNEQFF. In DNA, the CDR3 is TGTGCCAGTCACCTGAGGTCCTACAATGAGCAGTTCTTC. The chain recombines TRBV6-1 with TRBJ2-1, with D uncertain. The CDR3 contains 13 residues. The ends were cut back, 9 bases at V and 1 base at J, with 10 bases in the middle. Germline values: CDR1 MNHNS, CDR2 SASEGT.

The chain is built from TRBV19 and TRBJ1-6; 10 bases align to TRBD1. The germline V gene has CDR1 LNHDA and CDR2 SQIVND (reference sequence). This CDR3 contains 17 residues. Trimming removed 10 bases from V and 4 bases from J; junction bases left unmatched: 13. The CDR3 region is CATNTGTGERYNSPLHF. Written as DNA, the CDR3 is TGTGCCACCAACACTGGGACAGGGGAGAGGTATAATTCACCCCTCCACTTT.